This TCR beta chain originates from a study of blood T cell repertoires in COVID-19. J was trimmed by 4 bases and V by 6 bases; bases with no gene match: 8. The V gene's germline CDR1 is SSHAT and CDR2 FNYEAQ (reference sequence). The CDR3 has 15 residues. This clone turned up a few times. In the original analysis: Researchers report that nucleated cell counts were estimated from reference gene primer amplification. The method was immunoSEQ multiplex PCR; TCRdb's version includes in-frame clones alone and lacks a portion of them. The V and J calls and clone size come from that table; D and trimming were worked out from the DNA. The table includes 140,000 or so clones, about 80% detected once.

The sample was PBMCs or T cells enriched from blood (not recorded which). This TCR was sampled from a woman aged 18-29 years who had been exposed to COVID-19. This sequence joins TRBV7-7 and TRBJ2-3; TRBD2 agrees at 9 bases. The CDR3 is CASRPLAGAADTQYF. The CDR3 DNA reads TGTGCCAGCAGACCTTTAGCGGGAGCGGCAGATACGCAGTATTTT.